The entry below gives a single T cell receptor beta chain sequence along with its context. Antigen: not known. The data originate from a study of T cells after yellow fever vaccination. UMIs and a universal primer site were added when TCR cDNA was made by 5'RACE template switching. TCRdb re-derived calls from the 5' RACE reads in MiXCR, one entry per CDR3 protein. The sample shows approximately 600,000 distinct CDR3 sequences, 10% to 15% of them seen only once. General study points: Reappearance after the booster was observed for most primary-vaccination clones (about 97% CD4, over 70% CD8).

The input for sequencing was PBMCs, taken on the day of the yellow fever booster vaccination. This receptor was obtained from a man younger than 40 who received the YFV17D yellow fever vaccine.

CDR3 in DNA: TGTGCCACCAGACTAGCGGGAGGGTTTAATGAGCAGTTCTTC. It codes for CATRLAGGFNEQFF. V and J are TRBV12-3 or TRBV12-4 and TRBJ2-1; 14 bases line up with TRBD2. The junction had 6 bases not matched to a gene; V was cut back by 10 bases and J by 7 bases. The CDR3 consists of 14 residues.